The clone carrying this TCR beta chain showed up many times. Its antigen is as yet unknown. In the library, individual cDNA molecules carried attached unique molecular identifiers. MiXCR, run by TCRdb on the 5' RACE reads, gives a single entry per CDR3 protein. The data show 50,000 to 80,000 distinct CDR3 sequences, about 4.9% seen once. These data belong to a study of early T cells in non-severe SARS-CoV-2 infection. Study in general: Sequenced bulk RNA came from whole blood that was unsorted, and chains were unpaired.

Study-wide results and limits: Anti-spike CD8 specificities were favored by VDJdb matching, whose results missed private and CD4 specificities.

The clonotype was recovered from an adult who was a healthcare worker with PCR-confirmed SARS-CoV-2 infection or an uninfected control (not recorded which). Sequencing was carried out using whole blood.

DNA of the CDR3: TGTGCCAGCAGCTACGACCGAGGCTACGAGCAGTACTTC. Its translation: CASSYDRGYEQYF. This chain joins TRBV27 and TRBJ2-7; no clear D. The V gene lost 6 bases and the J gene lost 3 bases, with 12 bases spanning the gap. From germline, CDR1 is MNHEY and CDR2 SMNVEV (reference sequence). The CDR3 spans 13 residues.